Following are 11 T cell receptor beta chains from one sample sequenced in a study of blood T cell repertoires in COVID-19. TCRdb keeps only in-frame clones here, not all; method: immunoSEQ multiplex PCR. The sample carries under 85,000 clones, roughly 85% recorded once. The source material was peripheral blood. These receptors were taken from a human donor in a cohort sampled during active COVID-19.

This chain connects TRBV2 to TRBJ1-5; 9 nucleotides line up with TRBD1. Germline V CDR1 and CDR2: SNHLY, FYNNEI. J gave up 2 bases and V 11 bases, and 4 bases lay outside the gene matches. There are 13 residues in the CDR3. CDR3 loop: CAVQGAGNQPQHF. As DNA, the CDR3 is TGTGCCGTACAGGGGGCTGGCAATCAGCCCCAGCATTTT.

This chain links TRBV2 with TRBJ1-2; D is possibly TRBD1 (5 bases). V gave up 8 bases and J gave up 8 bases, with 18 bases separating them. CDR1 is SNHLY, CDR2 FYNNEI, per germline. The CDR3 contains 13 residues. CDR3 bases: TGTGCCAGCGGGGGGGGACCAAGCGGAGGCTACACCTTC. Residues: CASGGGPSGGYTF.

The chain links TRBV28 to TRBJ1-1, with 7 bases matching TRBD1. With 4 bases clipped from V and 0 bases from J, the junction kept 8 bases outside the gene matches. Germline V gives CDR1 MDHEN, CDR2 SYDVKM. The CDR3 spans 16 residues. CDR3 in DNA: TGTGCCAGCAGTTCAGGACAGGTTTACATGAACACTGAAGCTTTCTTT. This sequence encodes CASSSGQVYMNTEAFF.

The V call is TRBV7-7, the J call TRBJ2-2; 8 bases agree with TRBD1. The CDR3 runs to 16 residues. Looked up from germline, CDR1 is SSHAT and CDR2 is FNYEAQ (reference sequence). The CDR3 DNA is TGTGCTACCTCTGCGAGGACAGGGCCGAACACCGGGGAGCTGTTTTTT. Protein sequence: CATSARTGPNTGELFF.

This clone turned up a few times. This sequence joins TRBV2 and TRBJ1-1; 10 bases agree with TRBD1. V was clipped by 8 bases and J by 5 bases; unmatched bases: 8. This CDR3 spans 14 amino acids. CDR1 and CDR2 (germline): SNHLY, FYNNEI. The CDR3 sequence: CASGQRTGGTEAFF. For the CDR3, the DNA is TGTGCCAGCGGTCAACGGACAGGGGGGACTGAAGCTTTCTTT. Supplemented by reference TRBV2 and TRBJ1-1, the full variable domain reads EPEVTQTPSHQVTQMGQEVILRCVPISNHLYFYWYRQILGQKVEFLVSFYNNEISEKSEIFDDQFSVERPDGSNFTLKIRSTKLEDSAMYFCASGQRTGGTEAFFGQGTRLTVV.

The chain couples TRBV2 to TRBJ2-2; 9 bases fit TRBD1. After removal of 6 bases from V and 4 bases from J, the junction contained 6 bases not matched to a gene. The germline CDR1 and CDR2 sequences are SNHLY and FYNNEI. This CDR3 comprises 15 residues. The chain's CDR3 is CASRVQGALTGELFF. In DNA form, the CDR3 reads TGTGCCAGCAGGGTACAGGGGGCTCTCACCGGGGAGCTGTTTTTT.

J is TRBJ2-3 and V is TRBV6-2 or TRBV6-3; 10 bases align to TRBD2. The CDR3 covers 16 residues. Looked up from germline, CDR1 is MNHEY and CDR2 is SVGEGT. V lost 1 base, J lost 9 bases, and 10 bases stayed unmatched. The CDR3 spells CASSYYISGGTVTQYF. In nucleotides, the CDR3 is TGTGCCAGCAGTTACTACATTAGCGGGGGGACCGTCACGCAGTATTTT.

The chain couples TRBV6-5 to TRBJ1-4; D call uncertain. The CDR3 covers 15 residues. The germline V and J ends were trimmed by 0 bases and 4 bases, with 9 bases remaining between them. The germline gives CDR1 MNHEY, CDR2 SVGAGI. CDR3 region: CASSYSRRYNEKLFF. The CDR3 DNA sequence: TGTGCCAGCAGTTACTCGCGGAGGTATAATGAAAAACTGTTTTTT.

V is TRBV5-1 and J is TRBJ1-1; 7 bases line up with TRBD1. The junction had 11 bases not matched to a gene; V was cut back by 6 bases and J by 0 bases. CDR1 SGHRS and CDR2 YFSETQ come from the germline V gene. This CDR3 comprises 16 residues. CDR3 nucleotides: TGCGCCAGCAAAGGGGGCCGGGGAATATTGAACACTGAAGCTTTCTTT. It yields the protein CASKGGRGILNTEAFF.

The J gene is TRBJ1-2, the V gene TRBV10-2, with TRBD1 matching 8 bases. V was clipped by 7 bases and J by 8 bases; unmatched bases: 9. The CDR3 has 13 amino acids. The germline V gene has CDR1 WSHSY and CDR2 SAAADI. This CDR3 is CASKLTGAWGYTF. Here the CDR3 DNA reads TGCGCCAGCAAGCTGACAGGGGCCTGGGGCTACACCTTC.

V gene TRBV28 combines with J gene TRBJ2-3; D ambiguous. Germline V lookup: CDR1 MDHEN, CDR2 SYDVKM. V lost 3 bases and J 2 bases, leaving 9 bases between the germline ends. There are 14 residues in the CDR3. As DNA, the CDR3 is TGTGCCAGCAGTTTGAGACGACACACAGATACGCAGTATTTT. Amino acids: CASSLRRHTDTQYF.